At least ten counts were recorded for the clone carrying this T cell receptor beta chain. Germline CDR1 is LGHDT and CDR2 is YNNKEL (reference sequence). Trimming at V came to 3 bases and at J to 5 bases, leaving 5 bases not matched to a gene. The CDR3 loop spans 15 amino acids. The sample comes from a study of T cells in Graves' hyperthyroidism and ophthalmopathy. Amplified regions were TCR beta CDR3 sequences from RNA transcripts. The HTBI set primed first-round TCR CDR3 RT-PCR. From the multiplex PCR reads, TCRdb called clonotypes with MiXCR, one entry per CDR3 protein. Of hundreds of thousands of distinct CDR3 sequences listed, around a sixth are singletons.

This TCR derives from a woman between 50 and 59 years old with Graves' hyperthyroidism that later progressed to Graves' ophthalmopathy. This rearrangement joins TRBV3-1 to TRBJ2-2, with TRBD2 identical over 8 bases. Source material: blood. The CDR3 here is CASSQTSGGTGELFF. The CDR3, as DNA: TGTGCCAGCAGCCAGACATCGGGGGGGACCGGGGAGCTGTTTTTT.